Reported below is one TCR beta chain. Its antigen target is currently unknown. Base qualities are missing; no much larger clone stands one base away. Library construction relied on the immunoSEQ multiplex PCR assay. Here the immuneACCESS table is served through TCRdb, limited to in-frame sequences with V and J called. Missing clones are a known gap in these copies; in checked studies unresolved V genes cover under half, and the rest lacks a known reason. Here the sample has 76,000 or so clones; around 85% occur a single time. 4.5% to 5.5% of the sample lies in the top ten. The data belong to a study of technical replicates of blood from a few donors (dated by TCRdb to the late 2010s). This receptor was taken from a human donor in good health. Some clones in this sample may be carry-over from other donors' samples. Sequences were obtained from PBMCs.

The nucleotide sequence reads TGTGCCAGCAGCTTAGCGGGAGTGGCCTACAATGAGCAGTTCTTC. Translated, it reads CASSLAGVAYNEQFF. This chain joins TRBV7-2 to TRBJ2-1, and possibly TRBD2, on 5 matching bases. V and J are truncated by 0 bases and 2 bases respectively, leaving an intervening sequence of 8 bases. The CDR1 and CDR2 encoded by the germline V gene are SGHTA and FQGNSA. CDR3 length: 15 amino acids, cysteine to phenylalanine. Here the CDR3 DNA is all that survives: 45 bases in frame from base 1.